A selection of T cell receptor beta chains follows, all from one sample in a study of T-cell reconstitution after alpha-beta-depleted transplantation in children. TCRdb independently ran MiXCR on the PCR reads; one entry per CDR3 protein. Of about 980,000 distinct CDR3 sequences listed, 25% to 30% are singletons. The sample here was PBMCs, mostly from graft donor cells, taken 360 days after TCRalphabeta/CD19-depleted stem cell transplant. The source is a boy under two years old who had a stem cell transplant for SCID, so the T cells may come from the graft donor. Both conserved end residues are part of each CDR3. Each record gives: J gene, clone size, V gene, D gene, CDR3 DNA, CDR3 protein. A D gene is named only where the DNA matches it firmly. Size is omitted from some rows. Given values are once, few, many or a class for expanded clones.

TRBJ2-1,-,TRBV28,TRBD2,TGTGCCAGCAGTACCCCTCGACTAGCGGGGGGCTCTAATACCTACAATGAGCAGTTCTTC,CASSTPRLAGGSNTYNEQFF
TRBJ2-1,few,TRBV10-3,TRBD2,TGTGCCATCAGTGAGTCTAGCGGGGACTACAATGAGCAGTTCTTC,CAISESSGDYNEQFF
TRBJ2-3,few,TRBV5-1,-,TGCGCCAGCAGCTTGGGGGCAAAGGCCCTGGGAACAGATACGCAGTATTTT,CASSLGAKALGTDTQYF
TRBJ1-2,few,TRBV11-2,-,TGTGCCAGCAGCATCCCGAGGAGGGCTAACTATGGCTACACCTTC,CASSIPRRANYGYTF
TRBJ1-1,-,TRBV28,-,TGTGCCAGCAGTCCCCGTTGGGCCTACACTGAAGCTTTCTTT,CASSPRWAYTEAFF
TRBJ1-1,-,TRBV7-8,-,TGTGCCAGCAGCTTAGCGATTCGGGCAGGAGGTGGTGAAGCTTTCTTT,CASSLAIRAGGGEAFF
TRBJ1-1,-,TRBV7-2,-,TGTGCCAGCAGGCCTCAGACCACTGAAGCTTTCTTT,CASRPQTTEAFF
TRBJ2-1,-,TRBV20-1,-,TGCAGTGTCGGGACGACCTCCTACAATGAGCAGTTCTTC,CSVGTTSYNEQFF
TRBJ1-6,once,TRBV20-1,-,TGCAGTGCTAGAGATTTCGCGAGCTCCTATAATTCACCCCTCCACTTT,CSARDFASSYNSPLHF
TRBJ2-7,-,TRBV6-6,-,TGTGCCAGCAGAACCGCGGGGTTCCACGAGCAGTACTTC,CASRTAGFHEQYF
TRBJ2-1,few,TRBV5-1,TRBD2,TGCGCCAGCAGCCCACTCGGGGGGGCAAACAATGAGCAGTTCTTC,CASSPLGGANNEQFF
TRBJ2-1,-,TRBV10-3,-,TGTGCCATCAGTGAGTCCCGCCGGGGTGTCAACAATGAGCAGTTCTTC,CAISESRRGVNNEQFF
TRBJ1-4,few,TRBV7-9,-,TGTGCCAGCAGCTTAGCGGCAGGGACTAATGAAAAACTGTTTTTT,CASSLAAGTNEKLFF
TRBJ1-2,few,TRBV4-3,-,TGCGCCAGCAGCCAAGATCCTCCTTTCTATGGCTACACCTTC,CASSQDPPFYGYTF
TRBJ2-7,-,TRBV27,TRBD2,TGTGCCAGCAGTTTATATAGCGGGGGGGCCTACGAGCAGTACTTC,CASSLYSGGAYEQYF
TRBJ2-5,-,TRBV29-1,-,TGCAGCGTTGGGGCTCAAGAGACCCAGTACTTC,CSVGAQETQYF
TRBJ1-1,-,TRBV29-1,-,TGCAGCGCCGTAGGAAGGACTGAAGCTTTCTTT,CSAVGRTEAFF
TRBJ1-5,-,TRBV6-5,TRBD1,TGTGCCAGCAGTTACCCAGGGGGTGAGCCCCAGCATTTT,CASSYPGGEPQHF
TRBJ1-6,-,TRBV3-1,TRBD1,TGTGCCAGCAGCAAGACAGGGGGTGTTTCACCCCTCCACTTT,CASSKTGGVSPLHF
TRBJ2-3,-,TRBV5-1,-,TGCGCCAGCTGGGCTTCGGACACAGATACGCAGTATTTT,CASWASDTDTQYF
TRBJ2-7,few,TRBV29-1,-,TGCAGCGTTACCACTCCCTACGAGCAGTACTTC,CSVTTPYEQYF
TRBJ1-5,few,TRBV20-1,-,TGCAGTGCTCGGGACAAAAGGGACAATCAGCCCCAGCATTTT,CSARDKRDNQPQHF
TRBJ2-7,many,TRBV7-2,-,TGTGCCAGCAGCTTAACCAGGGACTACGAGCAGTACTTC,CASSLTRDYEQYF
TRBJ2-1,-,TRBV20-1,TRBD2,TGCAGTGCTAGCTCCGTCCGGGCTAGCGGTTTTGATGAGCAGTTCTTC,CSASSVRASGFDEQFF
TRBJ1-2,-,TRBV29-1,TRBD1,TGCAGCGTGGACAGGGAAACTAACTATGGCTACACCTTC,CSVDRETNYGYTF
TRBJ2-3,-,TRBV12-3/TRBV12-4,TRBD2,TGTGCCAGCACGTCGGGGGGGGGCTTTGGCACAGATACGCAGTATTTT,CASTSGGGFGTDTQYF
TRBJ1-2,-,TRBV5-1,-,TGCGCCAGCAGCTTTGAGGGGAATGGCTACACCTTC,CASSFEGNGYTF
TRBJ2-2,-,TRBV6-2/TRBV6-3,-,TGTGCCAGCAGTTACATCGGGGGTAGGGCCGGGGAGCTGTTTTTT,CASSYIGGRAGELFF
TRBJ2-1,many,TRBV12-3/TRBV12-4,-,TGTGCCAGCAGTTTAGGAGGGGCCCCCTACAATGAGCAGTTCTTC,CASSLGGAPYNEQFF
TRBJ2-5,-,TRBV2,TRBD1,TGTGCCAGCAGTCGGGGACAGTTCCTCCAAGAGACCCAGTACTTC,CASSRGQFLQETQYF
TRBJ1-1,few,TRBV20-1,TRBD1,TGCAGTGCTAGAGGGGACAGCAAGGAAGCTTTCTTT,CSARGDSKEAFF
TRBJ2-1,few,TRBV5-1,TRBD2,TGCGCCAGCTGGACTAGCGGGGGGAGGTACAATGAGCAGTTCTTC,CASWTSGGRYNEQFF
TRBJ2-7,-,TRBV20-1,-,TGCAGTGCTAGCCAGGCAGGGGTTCGGTACGAGCAGTACTTC,CSASQAGVRYEQYF
TRBJ1-4,few,TRBV7-9,-,TGTGCCAGCAGCCCTTGGAGATCTAATGAAAAACTGTTTTTT,CASSPWRSNEKLFF
TRBJ1-1,few,TRBV29-1,-,TGCAGCGTGGATATCAGGGGCACTGAAGCTTTCTTT,CSVDIRGTEAFF
TRBJ2-1,few,TRBV29-1,-,TGCAGCGTTGAAGATCCCGTCAATGAGCAGTTCTTC,CSVEDPVNEQFF
TRBJ2-1,once,TRBV29-1,TRBD1,TGCAGCGTTGTGGGGGACAGGTTGTGGCAAATAGGCAATGAGCAGTTCTTC,CSVVGDRLWQIGNEQFF
TRBJ1-2,few,TRBV5-1,-,TGCGCCAGCAGCACCGGACAGAACTATGGCTACACCTTC,CASSTGQNYGYTF
TRBJ1-1,-,TRBV6-5,-,TGTGCCAGCAGTTATCAGGGGCTAAAGACTGAAGCTTTCTTT,CASSYQGLKTEAFF
TRBJ2-7,once,TRBV18,-,TGTGCCAGCTCACTCTATCCCCCCGACGGACTAATCTACGAGCAGTACTTC,CASSLYPPDGLIYEQYF
TRBJ1-1,few,TRBV5-1,-,TGCGCCAGCAGCCCTGACGGGAGGGAGACTGAAGCTTTCTTT,CASSPDGRETEAFF
TRBJ1-1,-,TRBV29-1,-,TGCAGCGTCCGTCATGGGGAAACTGAAGCTTTCTTT,CSVRHGETEAFF
TRBJ2-2,-,TRBV29-1,-,TGCAGCGTTGGCACCTTGCTGTCGGCCACCGGGGAGCTGTTTTTT,CSVGTLLSATGELFF
TRBJ2-1,once,TRBV6-1,-,TGTGCCAGCAGTGTGGTAGGGTTGAATGAGCAGTTCTTC,CASSVVGLNEQFF
TRBJ2-5,-,TRBV29-1,-,TGCAGCGTTGCCAGGGGACAAGAGACCCAGTACTTC,CSVARGQETQYF
TRBJ2-1,few,TRBV7-9,TRBD2,TGTGCCAGCAGCTTTGCTAGACTAGCGGGGGGGCCCAATGAGCAGTTCTTC,CASSFARLAGGPNEQFF
TRBJ2-7,few,TRBV10-3,-,TGTGCCATCAGTGTCAGGACAGTGAACTTCCCCCCCGGGGACGAGCAGTACTTC,CAISVRTVNFPPGDEQYF
TRBJ1-5,-,TRBV12-3/TRBV12-4,-,TGTGCCAGCAGAGAGGCGTGGCATCAGCCCCAGCATTTT,CASREAWHQPQHF
TRBJ2-3,-,TRBV18,TRBD2,TGTGCCAGCTCAACTGGACTAGCGGGGTTAGATACGCAGTATTTT,CASSTGLAGLDTQYF
TRBJ2-2,few,TRBV4-3,-,TGCGCCAGCAGCCAAACAGGGTTCACCGGGGAGCTGTTTTTT,CASSQTGFTGELFF
TRBJ2-3,-,TRBV3-1,TRBD2,TGTGCCATCTGGTCCTCGGGACTAGCGGGGGGGCCACGCACAGATACGCAGTATTTT,CAIWSSGLAGGPRTDTQYF
TRBJ2-7,once,TRBV27,-,TGTGCCAGCAGTTTATGGAAGCATGGATACGAGCAGTACTTC,CASSLWKHGYEQYF
TRBJ2-1,-,TRBV29-1,-,TGCAGCGTTGATTGGCAGGGGAGGAATGAGCAGTTCTTC,CSVDWQGRNEQFF
TRBJ1-2,-,TRBV7-9,-,TGTGCCAGCAGCTTAATGAGGAGTACCAGCTATGGCTACACCTTC,CASSLMRSTSYGYTF
TRBJ1-1,many,TRBV12-3/TRBV12-4,-,TGCGCCAGCAGCTTCCAGGGCCTGAACACTGAAGCTTTCTTT,CASSFQGLNTEAFF
TRBJ2-1,-,TRBV5-5,TRBD2,TGTGCCAGCTCCTCAGCGGGGGCTTACAATGAGCAGTTCTTC,CASSSAGAYNEQFF
TRBJ2-7,-,TRBV7-9,-,TGTGCCAGCAGTCCGAAACAGGTCTACGAGCAGAACTTC,CASSPKQVYEQNF
TRBJ2-1,few,TRBV20-1,-,TGCAGTGCTAGACGAGGGGGGGAGAATGAGCAGTTCTTC,CSARRGGENEQFF
TRBJ1-1,-,TRBV7-2,-,TGTGCCAGCAGCACCCGGAGGGTTCACACTGAAGCTTTCTTT,CASSTRRVHTEAFF
TRBJ1-5,-,TRBV6-2/TRBV6-3,TRBD1,TGTGCCAGCAGATCGACCCTCGGGACAGAGAATCAGCCCCAGCATTTT,CASRSTLGTENQPQHF